Here is one T cell receptor beta chain with its context. Germline-derived CDR1 and CDR2 are MGHRA and YSYEKL. This CDR3 has 15 amino acids. V trimming: 2 bases; J trimming: 3 bases; junction bases outside the gene matches: 5. This record comes from a study of shared clonotypes between healthy human individuals. Clones were sequenced by immunoSEQ multiplex PCR, and TCRdb holds only the in-frame ones, with some missing. The table lists about 2.1 million clones, 93% of them singletons. Selected positively for CCR7 and CD45RO-negative, naive CD8 cells excluded terminally differentiated effector memory CD45RA+ cells.

The receptor comes from a man younger than 30 in good health. Some clones in this sample may be carry-over from other donors' samples. V is TRBV4-1 and J is TRBJ2-7, with 9 bases aligning to TRBD1. Sequences were obtained from naive CD8+ T cells from PBMCs. DNA of the CDR3: TGCGCCAGCAGCCAAACGAAGGACAGGGGCTACGAGCAGTACTTC. The encoded protein is CASSQTKDRGYEQYF.